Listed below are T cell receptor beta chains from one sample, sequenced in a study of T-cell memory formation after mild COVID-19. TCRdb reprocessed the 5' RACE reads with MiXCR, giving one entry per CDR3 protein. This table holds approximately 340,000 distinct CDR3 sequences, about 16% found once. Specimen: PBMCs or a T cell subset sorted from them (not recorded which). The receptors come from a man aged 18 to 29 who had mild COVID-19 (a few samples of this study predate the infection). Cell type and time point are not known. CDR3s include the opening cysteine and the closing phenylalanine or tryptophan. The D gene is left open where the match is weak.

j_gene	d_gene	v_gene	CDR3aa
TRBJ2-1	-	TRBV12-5	CASGLGGQEQFF
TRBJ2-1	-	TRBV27	CASSLLGAGPYNEQFF
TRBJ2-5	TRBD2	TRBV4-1	CASGPGLANQETQYF
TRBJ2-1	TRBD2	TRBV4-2	CASTRTSGGEGEQFF
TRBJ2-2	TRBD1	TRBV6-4	CASSDGRGHSGELFF
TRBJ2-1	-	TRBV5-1	CASSKGGLGNNEQFF
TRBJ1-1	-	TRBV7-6	CASSLERSNTEAFF
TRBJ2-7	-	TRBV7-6	CASSDGTYEQYF
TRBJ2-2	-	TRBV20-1	CSALGRSGELFF
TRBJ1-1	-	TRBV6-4	CASSPQPRANTEAFF
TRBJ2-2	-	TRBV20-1	CSARKEGGNTGELFF
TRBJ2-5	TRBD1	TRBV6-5	CASRPRGPPKPQYF
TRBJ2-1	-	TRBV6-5	CASRPIHLYNEQFF
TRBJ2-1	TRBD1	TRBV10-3	CAINRGLNEQFF
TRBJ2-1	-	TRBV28	CASSLPSVSRGEQFF
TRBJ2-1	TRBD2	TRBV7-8	CASSSGTTLFRAYNEQFF
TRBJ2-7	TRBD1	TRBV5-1	CASNEGQVPGEQYF
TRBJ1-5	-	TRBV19	CASSTQGRQPQHF
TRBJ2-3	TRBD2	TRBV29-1	CSLRVLLAGSSTDTQYF
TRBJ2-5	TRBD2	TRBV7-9	CASSLRGLAGVQTQYF
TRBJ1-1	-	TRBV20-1	CSARGRRRAFF
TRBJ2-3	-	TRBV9	CASSYPRGGYTDTQYF
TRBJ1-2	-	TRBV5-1	CASSADGRGANYGYTF
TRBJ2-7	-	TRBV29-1	CSVVHSTAYEQYF
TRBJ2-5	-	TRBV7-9	CASSPALDQETQYF
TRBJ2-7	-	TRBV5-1	CASSLRVAVYEQYF
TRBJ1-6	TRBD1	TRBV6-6	CASSFSRDRVSPLHF
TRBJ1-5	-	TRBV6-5	CASSPSRTAFYSNQPQHF
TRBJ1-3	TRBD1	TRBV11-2	CASSSGGQARSGNTIYF
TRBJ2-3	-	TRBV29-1	CSVRTRSDTQYF
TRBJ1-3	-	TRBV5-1	CASSLGVGPGNTIYF
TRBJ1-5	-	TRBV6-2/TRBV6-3	CASSYSRGQPQHF